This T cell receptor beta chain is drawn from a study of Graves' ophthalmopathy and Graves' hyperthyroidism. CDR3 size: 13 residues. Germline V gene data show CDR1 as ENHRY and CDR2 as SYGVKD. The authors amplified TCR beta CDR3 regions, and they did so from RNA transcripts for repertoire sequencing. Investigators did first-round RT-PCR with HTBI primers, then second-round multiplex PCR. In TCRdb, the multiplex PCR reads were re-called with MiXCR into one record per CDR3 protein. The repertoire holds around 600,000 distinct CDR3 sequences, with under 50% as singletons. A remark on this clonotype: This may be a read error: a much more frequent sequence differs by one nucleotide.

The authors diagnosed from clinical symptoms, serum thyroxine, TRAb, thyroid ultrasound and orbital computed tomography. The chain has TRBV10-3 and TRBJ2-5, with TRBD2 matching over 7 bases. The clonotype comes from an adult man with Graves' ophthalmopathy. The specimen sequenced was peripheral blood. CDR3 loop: CASSETSQGTQYF. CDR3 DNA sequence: TGTGCCAGCAGCGAGACTAGCCAAGGGACCCAGTACTTC.